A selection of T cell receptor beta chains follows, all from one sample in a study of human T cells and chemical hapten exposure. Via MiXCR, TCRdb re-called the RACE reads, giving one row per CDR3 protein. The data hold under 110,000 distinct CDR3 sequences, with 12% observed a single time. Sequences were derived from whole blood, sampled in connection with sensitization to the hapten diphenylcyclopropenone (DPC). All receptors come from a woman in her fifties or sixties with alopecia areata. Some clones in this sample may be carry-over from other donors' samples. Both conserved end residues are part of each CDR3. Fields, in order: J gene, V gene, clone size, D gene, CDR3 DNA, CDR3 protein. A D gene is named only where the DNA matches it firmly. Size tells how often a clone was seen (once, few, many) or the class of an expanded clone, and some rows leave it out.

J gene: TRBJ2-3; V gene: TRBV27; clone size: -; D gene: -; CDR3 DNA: TGTGCCAGCAGCGACCCCCTTAACCCACCCGATACGCAGTATTTT; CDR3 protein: CASSDPLNPPDTQYF
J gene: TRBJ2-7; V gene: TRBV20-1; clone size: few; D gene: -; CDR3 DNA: TGCAGTGCTAGAGATCGCCGCACGGGAAGGGGCGAGCAGTACTTC; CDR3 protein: CSARDRRTGRGEQYF
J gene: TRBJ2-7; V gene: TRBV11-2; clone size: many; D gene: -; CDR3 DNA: TGTGCCAGCAGCCCGTCGGTTCCCTCCTACGAGCAGTACTTC; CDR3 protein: CASSPSVPSYEQYF
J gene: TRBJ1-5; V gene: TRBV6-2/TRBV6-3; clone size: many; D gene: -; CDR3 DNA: TGTGCCAGCAGCAACGCCCTTTGGTCCAATCAGCCCCAGCATTTT; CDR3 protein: CASSNALWSNQPQHF
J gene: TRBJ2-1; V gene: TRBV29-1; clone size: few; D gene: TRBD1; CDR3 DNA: TGCAGCGTTTCCGACAGGGGTTTAAATGAGCAGTTCTTC; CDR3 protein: CSVSDRGLNEQFF
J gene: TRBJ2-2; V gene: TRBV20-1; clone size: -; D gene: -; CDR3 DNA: TGCAGTGCTAATAGGAAATCGGGAAAGAACACCGGGGAGCTGTTTTTT; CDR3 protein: CSANRKSGKNTGELFF
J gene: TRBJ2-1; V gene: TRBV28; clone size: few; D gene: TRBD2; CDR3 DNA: TGTGCCAGCAGTCTGCTGCGGGGGAGCTCCTACAATGAGCAGTTCTTC; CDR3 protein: CASSLLRGSSYNEQFF
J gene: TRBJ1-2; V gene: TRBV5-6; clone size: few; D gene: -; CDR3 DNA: TGTGCCAGCAGCACGCGGCTACGCTATGGCTACACCTTC; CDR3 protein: CASSTRLRYGYTF
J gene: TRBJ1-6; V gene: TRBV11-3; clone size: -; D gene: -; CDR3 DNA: TGTGCCAGCAGCTTAGACAGGGCCTCACCCCTCCACTTT; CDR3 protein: CASSLDRASPLHF
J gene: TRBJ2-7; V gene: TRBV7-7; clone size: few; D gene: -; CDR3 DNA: TGTGCTAGCACAGGGCGTACAGTCCAGTACTTC; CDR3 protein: CASTGRTVQYF
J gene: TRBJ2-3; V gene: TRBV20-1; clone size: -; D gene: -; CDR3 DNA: TGCAGTGTCGACACGGTATACTATCATACGCAGTATTTT; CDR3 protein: CSVDTVYYHTQYF
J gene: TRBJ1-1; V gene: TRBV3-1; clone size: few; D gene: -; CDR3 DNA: TGTGCCAGCAGCCAACAGTCGGGGCCAACTGAAGCTTTCTTT; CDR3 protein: CASSQQSGPTEAFF
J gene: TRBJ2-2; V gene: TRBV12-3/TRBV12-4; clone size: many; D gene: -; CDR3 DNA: TGTGCCAGCAGCCAGTCGGGCCCCGGGGAGCTGTTTTTT; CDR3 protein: CASSQSGPGELFF
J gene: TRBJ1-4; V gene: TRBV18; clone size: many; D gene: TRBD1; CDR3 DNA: TGTGCCAGCTCATCAAGACAGGGAACTAATGAAAAACTGTTTTTT; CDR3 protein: CASSSRQGTNEKLFF
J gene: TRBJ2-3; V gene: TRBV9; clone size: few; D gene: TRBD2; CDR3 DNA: TGTGCCAGCAGCGTAGAGGTTTTGGCTAGCGGGGGTTCAGATACGCAGTATTTT; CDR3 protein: CASSVEVLASGGSDTQYF
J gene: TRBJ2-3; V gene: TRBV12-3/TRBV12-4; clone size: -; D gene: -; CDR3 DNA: TGTGCCAGCAGTTTCTCGGGGGGCACAGATACGCAGTATTTT; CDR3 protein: CASSFSGGTDTQYF
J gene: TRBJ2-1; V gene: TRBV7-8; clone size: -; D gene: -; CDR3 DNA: TGTGCCAGCAGCTTAGATAGCAGGGGTGTTGAGCAGTTCTTC; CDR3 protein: CASSLDSRGVEQFF
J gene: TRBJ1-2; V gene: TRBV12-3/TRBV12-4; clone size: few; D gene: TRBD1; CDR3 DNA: TGTGCCAGCAGTACGAGGATTCAGGGGGCGCAGAGCTATGGCTACACCTTC; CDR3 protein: CASSTRIQGAQSYGYTF
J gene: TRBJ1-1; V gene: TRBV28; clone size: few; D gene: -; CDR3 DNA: TGTGCCAGCAGTTTACAGGGGACGGCTTTCTTT; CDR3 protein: CASSLQGTAFF
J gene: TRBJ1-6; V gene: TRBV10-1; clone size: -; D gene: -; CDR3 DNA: TGCGCCAGCAGTGAGAGCGGGGAGACTTCACCCCTCCACTTT; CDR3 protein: CASSESGETSPLHF
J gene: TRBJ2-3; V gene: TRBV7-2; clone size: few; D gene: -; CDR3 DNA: TGTGCCAGCAGCCGCCTGGGCAGGGTGCCCCCCGATACGCAGTATTTT; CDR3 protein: CASSRLGRVPPDTQYF
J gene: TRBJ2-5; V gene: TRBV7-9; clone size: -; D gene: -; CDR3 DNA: TGTGCCAGCAGCTTAGATACGACGGAACTCCAAGAGACCCAGTACTTC; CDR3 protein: CASSLDTTELQETQYF
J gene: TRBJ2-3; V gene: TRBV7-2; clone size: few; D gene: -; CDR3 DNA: TGTGCCAGCAGCTTAAGGCCAACCACAGATACGCAGTATTTT; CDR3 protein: CASSLRPTTDTQYF
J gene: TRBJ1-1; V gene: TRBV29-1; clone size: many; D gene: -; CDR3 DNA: TGCAGCGTTGGCCATCAGGGTAACACTGAAGCTTTCTTT; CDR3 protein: CSVGHQGNTEAFF
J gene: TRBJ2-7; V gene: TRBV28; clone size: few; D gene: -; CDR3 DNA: TGTGCCAGCCGAGGAGGCTACGAGCAGTACTTC; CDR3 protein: CASRGGYEQYF